This T cell receptor beta chain came from a study of shared clonotypes between healthy human individuals. Study outcomes and limitations: A limitation of the genetic and exposure-history diversity represented arose from few donors.

CDR1 and CDR2 from the germline V gene are SEHNR and FQNEAQ (reference sequence). The ends lost 4 bases at V and 5 bases at J; junction bases unmatched: 5. CDR3 length: 14 residues. Using immunoSEQ multiplex PCR, the repertoire was profiled, and TCRdb retains in-frame clones only, with some absent. The data hold around 480,000 clones, with about 75% observed a single time. About this clone itself: The antigen remains undetermined.

Genomic DNA, for the unsorted samples, came from tens of millions of PBMCs. The sample was PBMCs. The sequence was collected from a woman in her 40s in good health. Some clones in this sample may be carry-over from other donors' samples. V usage is TRBV7-9 and J usage is TRBJ1-1, with 9 bases matching TRBD1. The CDR3 reads CASSSGQGFTEAFF. CDR3 DNA: TGTGCCAGCAGCTCGGGACAGGGATTTACTGAAGCTTTCTTT.